This is a list of T cell receptor beta chains from one sample in a study of shared clonotypes between healthy human individuals. Assay: immunoSEQ multiplex PCR; the TCRdb copy retains only in-frame clones and omits some. The table shows under 1,100,000 clones, with around 78% occurring only once. Material: memory CD4+ T cells from PBMCs. The receptors were gathered from a young man in good health. Some clones in this sample may be carry-over from other donors' samples. Each CDR3 is given with its conserved first and last residue. A D gene is named only where the DNA matches it firmly. Clone size is stated in some rows and not others, as once, few, many or a class when expanded.

TRBD2,-,TRBJ2-1,TRBV27,TGTGCCATCAAGTCGGCTAGCGGGATCAACTACAATGAGCAGTTCTTC,CAIKSASGINYNEQFF
-,-,TRBJ2-6,TRBV5-4,TGTGCCAGCAGCCTGCACAGGACAGAGATATTCTCTGGGGCCAACGTCCTGACTTTC,CASSLHRTEIFSGANVLTF
-,-,TRBJ1-2,TRBV27,TGTGCCAGCAGTTTATACCCGGGGGAGGGATCGGGTCGAGGCTACACCTTC,CASSLYPGEGSGRGYTF
TRBD2,many,TRBJ2-1,TRBV11-2,TGTGCCAGCAGCTCGATAAAGGGACTAGCGGACAATGAGCAGTTCTTC,CASSSIKGLADNEQFF
-,-,TRBJ1-1,TRBV5-1,TGCGCCAGCAGCTTCGAGGGGTATGTGAGCACTGAAGCTTTCTTT,CASSFEGYVSTEAFF
-,-,TRBJ2-4,TRBV19,TGTGCCAGTAAGAGAGACATTCAGTACTTC,CASKRDIQYF
-,-,TRBJ2-3,TRBV15,TGTGCCACCAGCAGTTTAGCGGAGGCCCCCACAGATACGCAGTATTTT,CATSSLAEAPTDTQYF
-,once,TRBJ2-1,TRBV7-2,TGTGCCAGCAGCTTGCAACCCCGGTTCTACAATGAGCAGTTCTTC,CASSLQPRFYNEQFF
TRBD2,few,TRBJ2-1,TRBV4-3,TGCGCCAGCAGCCATACTGGTAGCGGGAGATACAATGAGCAGTTCTTC,CASSHTGSGRYNEQFF
-,once,TRBJ1-1,TRBV5-1,TGCGCCAGCAGCCTAACGATCTACATGAACACTGAAGCTTTCTTT,CASSLTIYMNTEAFF
-,-,TRBJ1-1,TRBV18,TGTGCCAGCTCACCGGAATCTGCGGGCACTGAAGCTTTCTTT,CASSPESAGTEAFF
-,-,TRBJ1-3,TRBV2,TGTGCCAGCAGTGTCCAAGCCGTCTCTGGAAACACCATATATTTT,CASSVQAVSGNTIYF
-,-,TRBJ2-5,TRBV7-9,TGTGCCAGCAGCTTAGGTGGGGTGGAGACCCAGTACTTC,CASSLGGVETQYF
TRBD2,-,TRBJ2-3,TRBV5-4,TGTGCCAGCATGTCTAGCGGGAGGCCGAGGGATACGCAGTATTTT,CASMSSGRPRDTQYF
-,-,TRBJ2-1,TRBV5-4,TGTGCCAGCAGCTTGGATACTAGCAGAAATGAGCAGTTCTTC,CASSLDTSRNEQFF
TRBD2,-,TRBJ2-7,TRBV5-3,TGTGCCAGAAGCTTGGGGCTAGCGGGACGATACTCCTACGAGCAGTACTTC,CARSLGLAGRYSYEQYF
-,-,TRBJ1-5,TRBV30,TGTGCCTGGAGTCGGAGCCATAGCAATCAGCCCCAGCATTTT,CAWSRSHSNQPQHF
-,-,TRBJ2-6,TRBV6-5,TGTGCCAGCAGCCTATCGGGGGCCAACGTCCTGACTTTC,CASSLSGANVLTF
TRBD2,-,TRBJ2-1,TRBV15,TGTGCCACCAGCAGACAAACTAGCGGGTCCTACAATGAGCAGTTCTTC,CATSRQTSGSYNEQFF
-,-,TRBJ2-7,TRBV25-1,TGTGCCAGCAGTGAATATTGGGCGGCCTCCTACGAGCAGTACTTC,CASSEYWAASYEQYF
-,-,TRBJ1-1,TRBV7-3,TGTGCCAGCAGCTTAAATCAGATCGGAAGCGGGGCTGAAGCTTTCTTT,CASSLNQIGSGAEAFF
TRBD1,few,TRBJ1-2,TRBV28,TGTGCCAGCAGTATGGGACAGACCTATGGCTACACCTTC,CASSMGQTYGYTF
-,-,TRBJ1-3,TRBV7-9,TGTGCCAGCAGCTTAGGTCCGGGGGGAAACACCATATATTTT,CASSLGPGGNTIYF
-,-,TRBJ2-1,TRBV30,TGTGCCTGGAGTTTACCCGGCGTGGAGTTCTTC,CAWSLPGVEFF
TRBD1,-,TRBJ2-2,TRBV9,TGTGCCAGCAGCGTACAGGGGGCGCAGGGCGGGGAGCTGTTTTTT,CASSVQGAQGGELFF
TRBD1,-,TRBJ2-2,TRBV28,TGTGCCAGCAGGTCCGGACAGGGGAACACCGGGGAGCTGTTTTTT,CASRSGQGNTGELFF
-,-,TRBJ1-5,TRBV4-2,TGTGCCAGCAGCCCACAGGGTAGCAATCAGCCCCAGCATTTT,CASSPQGSNQPQHF
-,-,TRBJ1-1,TRBV15,TGTGCCACCAGCAGAGAACGGTACACTGAAGCTTTCTTT,CATSRERYTEAFF
TRBD1,few,TRBJ2-7,TRBV5-1,TGCGCCAGCAGCCACCCCAGTCGGGACAGGGGCCTCTTC,CASSHPSRDRGLF
-,few,TRBJ1-2,TRBV20-1,TGCAGTGCTAGAGATGACTATGGCTACACCTTC,CSARDDYGYTF
TRBD1,-,TRBJ1-6,TRBV7-2,TGTGCCAGCAGCCAGGGACAGGCCTATTCACCCCTCCACTTT,CASSQGQAYSPLHF
TRBD1,-,TRBJ2-1,TRBV29-1,TGCAGCGCCGGGACAGTATGGAATGAGCAGTTCTTC,CSAGTVWNEQFF
TRBD2,many,TRBJ2-1,TRBV12-5,TGTGCTAGTGGTTTGTTAGCGGGAGACTACAATGAGCAGTTCTTC,CASGLLAGDYNEQFF
-,-,TRBJ2-3,TRBV15,TGTGCCACCAGCCCCCGGCAGGTGGGCGATACGCAGTATTTT,CATSPRQVGDTQYF
TRBD1,-,TRBJ2-1,TRBV5-1,TGCGCCAGCAGCTTGACGACAGGGAGTCCCTACAATGAGCAGTTCTTC,CASSLTTGSPYNEQFF
TRBD2,-,TRBJ2-1,TRBV6-5,TGTGCCAGCGCCGGAGCGGGAGTGCTAGCGAATGAGCAGTTCTTC,CASAGAGVLANEQFF
-,-,TRBJ1-2,TRBV5-1,TGCGCCAGCGCAACCCGGGACTCAATCTTCTATGGCTACACCTTC,CASATRDSIFYGYTF
TRBD1,-,TRBJ2-7,TRBV30,TGTGCCTGGAGTGGCCTCCGGACAGGGGCGCCCTTTTTC,CAWSGLRTGAPFF